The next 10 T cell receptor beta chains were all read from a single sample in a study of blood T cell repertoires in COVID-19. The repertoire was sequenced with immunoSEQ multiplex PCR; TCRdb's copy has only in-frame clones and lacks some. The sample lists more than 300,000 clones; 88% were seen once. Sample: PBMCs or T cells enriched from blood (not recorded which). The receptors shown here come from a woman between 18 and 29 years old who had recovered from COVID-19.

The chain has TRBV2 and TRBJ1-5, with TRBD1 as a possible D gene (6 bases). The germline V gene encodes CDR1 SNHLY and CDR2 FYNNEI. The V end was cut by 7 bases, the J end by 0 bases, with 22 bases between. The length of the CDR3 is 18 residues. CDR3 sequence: CASKIGPGQPISNQPQHF. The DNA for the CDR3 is TGTGCCAGCAAGATCGGCCCCGGACAGCCGATTAGCAATCAGCCCCAGCATTTT.

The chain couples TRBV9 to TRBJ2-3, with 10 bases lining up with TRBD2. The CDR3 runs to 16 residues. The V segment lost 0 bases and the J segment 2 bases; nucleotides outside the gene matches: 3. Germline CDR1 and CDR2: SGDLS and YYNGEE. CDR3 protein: CASSVVAGGNTDTQYF. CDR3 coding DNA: TGTGCCAGCAGCGTAGTAGCGGGGGGTAACACAGATACGCAGTATTTT.

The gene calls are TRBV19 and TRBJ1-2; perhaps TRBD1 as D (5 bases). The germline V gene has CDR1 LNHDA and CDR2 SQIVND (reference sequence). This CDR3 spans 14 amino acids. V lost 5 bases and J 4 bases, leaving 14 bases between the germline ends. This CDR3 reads CASSWLRGGYGYTF. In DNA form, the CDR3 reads TGTGCCAGTAGTTGGTTGCGGGGCGGCTATGGCTACACCTTC.

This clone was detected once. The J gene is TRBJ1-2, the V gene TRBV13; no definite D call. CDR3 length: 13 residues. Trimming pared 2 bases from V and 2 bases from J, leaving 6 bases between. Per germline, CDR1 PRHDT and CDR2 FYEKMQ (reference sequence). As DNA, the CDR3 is TGTGCCAGCAGCTTATCAGGAAACTATGGCTACACCTTC. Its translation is CASSLSGNYGYTF.

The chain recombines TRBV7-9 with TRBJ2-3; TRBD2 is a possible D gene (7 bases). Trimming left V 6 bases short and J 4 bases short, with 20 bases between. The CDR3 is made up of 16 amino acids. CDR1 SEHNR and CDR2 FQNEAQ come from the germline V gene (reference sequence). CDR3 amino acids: CASSPVLGGGADTQYF. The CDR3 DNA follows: TGTGCCAGCAGTCCCGTCTTGGGGGGGGGCGCAGATACGCAGTATTTT. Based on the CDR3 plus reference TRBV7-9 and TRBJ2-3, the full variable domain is DTGVSQNPRHKITKRGQNVTFRCDPISEHNRLYWYRQTLGQGPEFLTYFQNEAQLEKSRLLSDRFSAERPKGSFSTLEIQRTEQGDSAMYLCASSPVLGGGADTQYFGPGTRLTVL.

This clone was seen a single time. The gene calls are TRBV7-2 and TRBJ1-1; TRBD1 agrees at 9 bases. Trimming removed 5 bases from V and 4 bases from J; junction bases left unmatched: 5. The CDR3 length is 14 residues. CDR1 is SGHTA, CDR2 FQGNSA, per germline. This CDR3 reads CASSVQGATTEAFF. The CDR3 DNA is TGTGCCAGCAGCGTACAGGGGGCGACCACTGAAGCTTTCTTT.

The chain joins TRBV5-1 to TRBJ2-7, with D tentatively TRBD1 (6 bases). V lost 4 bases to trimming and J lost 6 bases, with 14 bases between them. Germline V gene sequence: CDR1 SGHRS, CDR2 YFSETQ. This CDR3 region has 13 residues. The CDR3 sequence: CASSPNRETEQYF. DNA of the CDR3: TGCGCCAGCAGCCCGAACAGGGAGACCGAGCAGTACTTC.

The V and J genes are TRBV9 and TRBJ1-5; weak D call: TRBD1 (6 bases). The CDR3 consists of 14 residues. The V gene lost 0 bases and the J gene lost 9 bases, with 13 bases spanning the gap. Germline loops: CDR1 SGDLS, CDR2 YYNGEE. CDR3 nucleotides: TGTGCCAGCAGCGTAGGGACAGCTCGGTCGCCCCAGCATTTT. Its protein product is CASSVGTARSPQHF. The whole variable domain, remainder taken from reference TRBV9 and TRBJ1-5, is DSGVTQTPKHLITATGQRVTLRCSPRSGDLSVYWYQQSLDQGLQFLIQYYNGEERAKGNILERFSAQQFPDLHSELNLSSLELGDSALYFCASSVGTARSPQHFGDGTRLSIL.

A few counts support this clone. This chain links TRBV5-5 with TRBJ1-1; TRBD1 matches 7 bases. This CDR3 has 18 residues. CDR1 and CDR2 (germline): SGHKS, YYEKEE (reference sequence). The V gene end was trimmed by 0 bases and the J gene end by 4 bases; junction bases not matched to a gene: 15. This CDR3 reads CASSLEISIGQVGTEAFF. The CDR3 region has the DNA TGTGCCAGCAGCTTGGAAATTAGTATTGGACAGGTGGGCACTGAAGCTTTCTTT.

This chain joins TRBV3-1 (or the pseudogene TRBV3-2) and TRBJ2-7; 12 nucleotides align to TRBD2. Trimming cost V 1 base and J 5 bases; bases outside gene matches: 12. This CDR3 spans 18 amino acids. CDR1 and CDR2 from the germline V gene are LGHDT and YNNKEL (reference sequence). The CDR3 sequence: CASSQVRTSGVFVHEQYF. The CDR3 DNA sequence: TGTGCCAGCAGCCAAGTTCGGACTAGCGGGGTTTTTGTCCACGAGCAGTACTTC.